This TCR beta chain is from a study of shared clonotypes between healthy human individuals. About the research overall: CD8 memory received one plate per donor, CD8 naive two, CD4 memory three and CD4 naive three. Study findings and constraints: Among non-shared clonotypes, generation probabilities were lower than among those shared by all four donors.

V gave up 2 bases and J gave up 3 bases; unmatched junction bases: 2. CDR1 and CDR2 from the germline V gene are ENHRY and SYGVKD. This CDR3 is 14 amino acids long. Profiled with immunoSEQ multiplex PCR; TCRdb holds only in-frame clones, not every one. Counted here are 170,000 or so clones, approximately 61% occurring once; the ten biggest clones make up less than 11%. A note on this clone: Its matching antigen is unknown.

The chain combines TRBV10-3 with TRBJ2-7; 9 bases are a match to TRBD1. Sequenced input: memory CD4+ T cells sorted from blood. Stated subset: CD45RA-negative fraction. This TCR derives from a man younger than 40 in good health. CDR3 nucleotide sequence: TGTGCCATCAGTGAGCCGGGACAGGGCTACGAGCAGTACTTC. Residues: CAISEPGQGYEQYF.